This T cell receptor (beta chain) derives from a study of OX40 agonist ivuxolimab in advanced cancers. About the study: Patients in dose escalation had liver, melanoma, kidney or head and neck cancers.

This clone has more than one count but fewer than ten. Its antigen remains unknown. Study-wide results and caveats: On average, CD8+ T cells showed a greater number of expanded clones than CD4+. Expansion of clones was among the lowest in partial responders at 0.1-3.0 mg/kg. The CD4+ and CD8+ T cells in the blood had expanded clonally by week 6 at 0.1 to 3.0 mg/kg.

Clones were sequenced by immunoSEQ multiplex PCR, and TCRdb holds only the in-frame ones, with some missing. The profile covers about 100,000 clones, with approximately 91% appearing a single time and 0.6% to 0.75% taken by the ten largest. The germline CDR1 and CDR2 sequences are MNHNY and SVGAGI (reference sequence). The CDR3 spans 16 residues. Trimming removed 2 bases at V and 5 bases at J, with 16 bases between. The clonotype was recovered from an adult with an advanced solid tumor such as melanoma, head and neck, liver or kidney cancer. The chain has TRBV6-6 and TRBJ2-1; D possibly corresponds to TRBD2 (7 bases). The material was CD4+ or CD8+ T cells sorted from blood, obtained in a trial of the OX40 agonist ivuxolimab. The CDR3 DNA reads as TGTGCCAGCAGTTACAGGGCGGGGGCCGGTGACAATGAGCAGTTCTTC. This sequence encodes CASSYRAGAGDNEQFF.